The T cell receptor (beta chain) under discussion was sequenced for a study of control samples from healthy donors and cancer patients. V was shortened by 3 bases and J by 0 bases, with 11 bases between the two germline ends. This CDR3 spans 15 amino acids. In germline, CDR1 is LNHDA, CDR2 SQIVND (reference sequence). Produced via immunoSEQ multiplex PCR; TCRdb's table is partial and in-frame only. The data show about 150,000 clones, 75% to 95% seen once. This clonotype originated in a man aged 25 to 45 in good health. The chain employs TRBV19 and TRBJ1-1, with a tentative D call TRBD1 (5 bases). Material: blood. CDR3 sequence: CASSIFGGVNTEAFF. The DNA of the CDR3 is TGTGCCAGTAGTATTTTTGGGGGGGTGAACACTGAAGCTTTCTTT.